This T cell receptor (beta chain) comes out of a study of regulatory T cells in long-lasting Graves disease. Turning to the study itself: Graves' patients who were just diagnosed had used antithyroid drugs for under 3 months.

Time point defined: newly diagnosed GD, antithyroid drugs for less than 3 months. RNA extracted from PBMCs served as the sequencing template. The CDR3 sequence is 14 residues long. V lost 3 bases, J lost 2 bases, and 10 bases lay in between. CDR1 and CDR2 from the germline V gene are KGHSH and LQKENI. There are many counts of this clonotype. Building the TCR beta libraries relied on iRepertoire HTBI primers, and CDR3 regions underwent Arm-PCR. TCRdb redid the calling of the multiplex PCR reads with MiXCR, one entry per CDR3 protein. The sample lists 530,000 or so distinct CDR3 sequences; approximately 12% were seen once. This sample was also put to use in a study of T cells in Graves' hyperthyroidism and ophthalmopathy. According to that study: Diagnosis rested on symptoms, serum thyroxine and TRAb, thyroid ultrasound, and orbital computed tomography.

The sequences come from peripheral blood mononuclear cells (PBMCs), collected at new diagnosis, from a patient treated with antithyroid drugs. This receptor was obtained from a man aged 25 to 40 with Graves disease. The J gene is TRBJ2-5, the V gene TRBV18; perhaps TRBD1 as D (6 bases). As DNA, the CDR3 is TGTGCCAGCTCACCCCAGGGGAGACAAGAGACCCAGTACTTC. It is translated as CASSPQGRQETQYF. The full variable domain, its missing parts supplied by reference TRBV18 and TRBJ2-5, is NAGVMQNPRHLVRRRGQEARLRCSPMKGHSHVYWYRQLPEEGLKFMVYLQKENIIDESGMPKERFSAEFPKEGPSILRIQQVVRGDSAAYFCASSPQGRQETQYFGPGTRLLVL.